Shown below are 29 T cell receptor beta chains from a single sample sequenced in a study of radiotherapy plus CTLA-4 blockade in lung cancer. This table comes from immunoSEQ multiplex PCR, and its TCRdb copy is limited to in-frame clones, with some not included. The table shows 55,000 to 70,000 clones, with under 80% occurring only once. Material: peripheral blood, obtained from a patient treated with radiotherapy plus ipilimumab. Every receptor here comes from a human donor with non-small cell lung cancer who had a complete response to radiotherapy plus ipilimumab.

The chain carries TRBV7-2 and TRBJ1-6; a weak D match, TRBD1 (5 bases). CDR1 is SGHTA and CDR2 is FQGNSA in the germline V gene. V lost 2 bases, J lost 9 bases, and 5 bases lay in between. The CDR3 contains 12 residues. In DNA form, the CDR3 reads TGTGCCAGCAGCTTAAGGGGTTCACCCCTCCACTTT. This sequence encodes CASSLRGSPLHF.

CDR3: CASSQGTGVSNQPQHF. The CDR3 bases are TGCGCCAGCAGCCAAGGGACAGGGGTAAGCAATCAGCCCCAGCATTTT. The V and J genes are TRBV4-1 and TRBJ1-5; the match to TRBD1 covers 9 bases. The germline V gene has CDR1 MGHRA and CDR2 YSYEKL. J was trimmed by 1 base and V by 1 base; bases with no gene match: 2. The CDR3 has 16 amino acids.

The chain joins TRBV18 to TRBJ1-5; D may be TRBD1 (6 bases). This CDR3 spans 15 amino acids. CDR1 and CDR2 from the germline V gene are KGHSH and LQKENI. V was clipped by 2 bases and J by 7 bases, with 15 bases between them. The CDR3 here is CASSPAGRGGQPQHF. The CDR3 DNA sequence: TGTGCCAGCTCACCAGCGGGCAGGGGTGGCCAGCCCCAGCATTTT.

V is TRBV9 and J is TRBJ2-3; D gene uncertain. The V and J ends lost 1 base and 5 bases respectively, with 17 bases between them. This CDR3 has 16 amino acids. The germline V gene has CDR1 SGDLS and CDR2 YYNGEE. CDR3 DNA: TGTGCCAGCAGCGTAACTGGGCGAGCCATGGGAGATACGCAGTATTTT. Translation: CASSVTGRAMGDTQYF.

The chain combines TRBV7-9 with TRBJ1-1; TRBD1 is a possible D gene (6 bases). CDR3 length: 15 residues. Trimming cost V 6 bases and J 4 bases, with 18 bases left between them. Germline CDR1 SEHNR, CDR2 FQNEAQ (reference sequence). The CDR3 DNA is TGTGCCAGCAGACGGACAGACATTCTGGGCACTGAAGCTTTCTTT. Protein product: CASRRTDILGTEAFF.

The chain uses TRBV2 and TRBJ2-2; 8 bases agree with TRBD2. The CDR3 totals 17 residues. Looked up from germline, CDR1 is SNHLY and CDR2 is FYNNEI. V shed 10 bases and J 7 bases; nucleotides not matched to a gene: 20. The CDR3 DNA is TGTGCCAACACTCACTTGTCGATAGCGGGATCGGGCGGGGAGCTGTTTTTT. It translates to CANTHLSIAGSGGELFF.

The V gene is TRBV4-2, the J gene TRBJ1-2; the D is unclear. Trimming shortened V by 4 bases and J by 7 bases, and 7 bases separated the two germline ends. Germline CDR1 is LGHNA and CDR2 is YNFKEQ. The CDR3 is 11 residues long. The CDR3 nucleotides read TGTGCCAGCAGCCCCGGGTCTGGCTACACCTTC. Residues: CASSPGSGYTF.

The gene calls are TRBV29-1 and TRBJ1-2; 7 nucleotides agree with TRBD1. The ends lost 6 bases at V and 8 bases at J; junction bases unmatched: 12. The CDR3 totals 13 residues. Germline V gives CDR1 SQVTM, CDR2 ANQGSEA. DNA for the CDR3: TGCAGCGTCCTCCCCGGGGCCAGGGGGGGCTACACCTTC. This encodes CSVLPGARGGYTF.

J is TRBJ2-3 and V is TRBV18; 8 bases match TRBD1. The V segment lost 1 base and the J segment 1 base; nucleotides outside the gene matches: 1. Looked up from germline, CDR1 is KGHSH and CDR2 is LQKENI. The CDR3 has 15 amino acids. CDR3 protein: CASSPRGQGTDTQYF. CDR3 nucleotide sequence: TGTGCCAGCTCACCACGGGGACAGGGCACAGATACGCAGTATTTT.

This rearrangement joins TRBV9 to TRBJ2-1; 12 bases align to TRBD1. The CDR3 sequence is 16 residues long. Germline CDR1 and CDR2: SGDLS and YYNGEE. J was trimmed by 9 bases and V by 3 bases; bases with no gene match: 10. CDR3 amino acids: CASSASGTGGFSEQFF. Written as DNA, the CDR3 is TGTGCCAGCAGCGCTTCCGGGACAGGGGGCTTTAGTGAGCAGTTCTTC.

The gene calls are TRBV4-1 and TRBJ2-1, with a tentative D call TRBD2 (6 bases). CDR3 size: 21 residues. V was cut by 3 bases and J by 4 bases, with 31 bases left in between. Germline V gene lookup returns CDR1 MGHRA and CDR2 YSYEKL. DNA of the CDR3: TGCGCCAGCAGCCAGGGCCTGCGTGGGCCGGCTTTGAGGGAGGCTTACAATGAGCAGTTCTTC. This gives the protein CASSQGLRGPALREAYNEQFF.

This chain links TRBV18 with TRBJ2-1, with unresolved D. The V end was cut by 0 bases, the J end by 3 bases, with 6 bases between. Looked up from germline, CDR1 is KGHSH and CDR2 is LQKENI. CDR3 size: 14 residues. Here the CDR3 DNA reads TGTGCCAGCTCACCACCTTATAGCTACAATGAGCAGTTCTTC. It translates to CASSPPYSYNEQFF.

The chain is built from TRBV27 and TRBJ1-1, with unresolved D. V gave up 3 bases and J gave up 0 bases, with 11 bases separating them. In germline, CDR1 is MNHEY, CDR2 SMNVEV (reference sequence). CDR3 size: 15 residues. The CDR3: CASSLGRSLNTEAFF. In DNA form, the CDR3 reads TGTGCCAGCAGTTTGGGGAGATCACTGAACACTGAAGCTTTCTTT.

This clone has only a few counts. V and J are TRBV9 and TRBJ2-3; D unresolved. V gave up 2 bases and J gave up 5 bases, with 6 bases separating them. CDR1 SGDLS and CDR2 YYNGEE come from the germline V gene. The CDR3 has 12 amino acids. The CDR3 spells CASSVSGDTQYF. The CDR3 DNA is TGTGCCAGCAGCGTTTCCGGAGATACGCAGTATTTT. Using reference TRBV9 and TRBJ2-3 for the parts outside the CDR3, the full variable domain is DSGVTQTPKHLITATGQRVTLRCSPRSGDLSVYWYQQSLDQGLQFLIQYYNGEERAKGNILERFSAQQFPDLHSELNLSSLELGDSALYFCASSVSGDTQYFGPGTRLTVL.

This clone was found once. V usage is TRBV7-2 and J usage is TRBJ2-4; possible D gene TRBD2, 6 bases. This CDR3 spans 15 amino acids. With 5 bases removed from V and 1 base from J, the gap between germline ends came to 12 bases. The germline V gene encodes CDR1 SGHTA and CDR2 FQGNSA. CDR3 residues: CASSPGGLAKNIQYF. Written as DNA, the CDR3 is TGTGCCAGCAGCCCCGGAGGGCTGGCCAAAAACATTCAGTACTTC.

The chain couples TRBV2 to TRBJ2-2; tentatively, D is TRBD2 (6 bases). From germline, CDR1 is SNHLY and CDR2 FYNNEI. The CDR3 sequence is 12 residues long. V was trimmed by 8 bases and J by 3 bases, leaving 7 bases between them. The CDR3 sequence: CASGTDTGELFF. The CDR3 bases are TGTGCCAGCGGGACTGACACCGGGGAGCTGTTTTTT. Filled out from reference TRBV2 and TRBJ2-2, the complete variable domain reads EPEVTQTPSHQVTQMGQEVILRCVPISNHLYFYWYRQILGQKVEFLVSFYNNEISEKSEIFDDQFSVERPDGSNFTLKIRSTKLEDSAMYFCASGTDTGELFFGEGSRLTVL.

The V call is TRBV7-9, the J call TRBJ1-1; perhaps TRBD1 as D (5 bases). The CDR3 runs 13 residues. CDR1 SEHNR and CDR2 FQNEAQ come from the germline V gene (reference sequence). V was trimmed by 5 bases and J by 5 bases, leaving 12 bases between them. The CDR3 reads CASSRTGTTEAFF. For the CDR3, the DNA is TGTGCCAGCAGCCGAACGGGGACTACTGAAGCTTTCTTT. Full variable domain (missing parts from reference TRBV7-9 and TRBJ1-1): DTGVSQNPRHKITKRGQNVTFRCDPISEHNRLYWYRQTLGQGPEFLTYFQNEAQLEKSRLLSDRFSAERPKGSFSTLEIQRTEQGDSAMYLCASSRTGTTEAFFGQGTRLTVV.

This clone appeared a single time. This rearrangement joins TRBV27 to TRBJ2-3; 7 bases are shared with TRBD1. The CDR3 extends over 15 amino acids. Germline V gives CDR1 MNHEY, CDR2 SMNVEV (reference sequence). J gave up 3 bases and V 3 bases, and 6 bases lay outside the gene matches. The CDR3 loop is CASSFQGQQTDTQYF. In nucleotides, the CDR3 is TGTGCCAGCAGTTTCCAGGGACAGCAAACAGATACGCAGTATTTT.

The chain uses TRBV5-5 and TRBJ1-1; 7 bases align to TRBD1. The CDR3 consists of 14 residues. The J segment lost 4 bases and the V segment lost 1 base, leaving 4 bases of the junction unmatched. The germline CDR1 and CDR2 sequences are SGHKS and YYEKEE (reference sequence). DNA for the CDR3: TGTGCCAGCAGCTTGTTACAGGGGCCCACTGAAGCTTTCTTT. It codes for CASSLLQGPTEAFF. Using reference TRBV5-5 and TRBJ1-1 for the parts outside the CDR3, the full variable domain is DAGVTQSPTHLIKTRGQQVTLRCSPISGHKSVSWYQQVLGQGPQFIFQYYEKEERGRGNFPDRFSARQFPNYSSELNVNALLLGDSALYLCASSLLQGPTEAFFGQGTRLTVV.

This clone was observed once. The chain recombines TRBV6-5 with TRBJ1-5, with a weak D call TRBD1 (5 bases). Trimming took off 8 bases at V and 2 bases at J, with 16 bases between the two ends. The CDR3 runs 15 residues. The V gene's germline CDR1 is MNHEY and CDR2 SVGAGI. CDR3: CASRSRGYGNQPQHF. CDR3 sequence (DNA): TGTGCCAGCCGATCAAGGGGTTACGGCAATCAGCCCCAGCATTTT.

The V call is TRBV2, the J call TRBJ2-3; no clear D. The CDR3 has 14 amino acids. V lost 2 bases and J lost 5, with 11 bases in between. Germline loops: CDR1 SNHLY, CDR2 FYNNEI. CDR3 residues: CASSEPRYRDTQYF. CDR3 bases: TGTGCCAGCAGTGAACCGAGGTATCGAGATACGCAGTATTTT.

This clone has a handful of counts. This CDR3 reads CASSFNRDGTEAFF. The CDR3 DNA sequence: TGTGCCAGCAGCTTCAACAGGGACGGAACTGAAGCTTTCTTT. The chain combines TRBV7-9 with TRBJ1-1; the D gene is possibly TRBD1 (6 bases). Germline assignment: CDR1 SEHNR and CDR2 FQNEAQ (reference sequence). The V end lost 3 bases, the J end lost 5 bases, and 13 bases lay between the germline ends. The CDR3 has 14 residues.

J is TRBJ2-7 and V is TRBV6-6; 8 bases line up with TRBD1. Germline V CDR1 and CDR2: MNHNY, SVGAGI (reference sequence). Trimming at V came to 4 bases and at J to 3 bases, leaving 5 bases not matched to a gene. The CDR3 consists of 14 residues. The CDR3 bases are TGTGCCAGCAGTTCCCCAGGGGGCGGCTACGAGCAGTACGTC. Its protein product is CASSSPGGGYEQYV.

The J gene is TRBJ1-1, the V gene TRBV6-5; D might be TRBD1 (5 bases). Per the germline V gene, CDR1 is MNHEY and CDR2 is SVGAGI. CDR3 length: 14 residues. Trimming removed 1 base from V and 1 base from J, with 7 bases in between. This CDR3 reads CASSYYTGNTEAFF. The DNA for the CDR3 is TGTGCCAGCAGTTACTATACAGGGAACACTGAAGCTTTCTTT.

The rearrangement links TRBV29-1 to TRBJ2-5; 7 positions match TRBD2. In germline, CDR1 is SQVTM, CDR2 ANQGSEA. J lost 5 bases, V lost 2 bases, and 8 bases had no gene match. The CDR3 length is 14 residues. CDR3 nucleotides: TGCAGCGTTGAACCGGGGGGAGGGGAGGAGACCCAGTACTTC. It codes for CSVEPGGGEETQYF.

The chain recombines TRBV19 with TRBJ1-3, with a possible D match to TRBD1 (6 bases). The germline V gene has CDR1 LNHDA and CDR2 SQIVND (reference sequence). The V and J ends lost 5 bases and 4 bases respectively, with 18 bases between them. The CDR3 has 16 amino acids. The CDR3 region has the DNA TGTGCCAGTAGTCTCCAGTCACAGGGTCGCGGAAACACCATATATTTT. Translating gives CASSLQSQGRGNTIYF.

Written as DNA, the CDR3 is TGTGCCAGCAGCTTATGGGGGGGGCCTTACAATGAGCAGTTCTTC. Translating it yields CASSLWGGPYNEQFF. This sequence joins TRBV7-2 and TRBJ2-1, with D possibly being TRBD2 (7 bases). Germline CDR1 SGHTA, CDR2 FQGNSA. Trimming took 2 bases from V and 4 from J, leaving 12 bases between them. This CDR3 has 15 amino acids. The full variable domain, rest sourced from reference TRBV7-2 and TRBJ2-1, is GAGVSQSPSNKVTEKGKDVELRCDPISGHTALYWYRQSLGQGLEFLIYFQGNSAPDKSGLPSDRFSAERTGGSVSTLTIQRTQQEDSAVYLCASSLWGGPYNEQFFGPGTRLTVL.

Remarks on this clone: The germline gene is not matched at one end of the junction; a read error may be the cause. The V call is TRBV7-7, the J call TRBJ2-2; D is undetermined. CDR1 and CDR2 (germline): SSHAT, FNYEAQ (reference sequence). This CDR3 spans 12 amino acids. The CDR3 region is CASSLPAGELFF. CDR3 nucleotide sequence: TGTGCTAGCAGCTTACCGGCCGGGGAGCTGTTTTTT.

V gene TRBV19 combines with J gene TRBJ1-4, with 8 bases identical to TRBD1. Germline loops: CDR1 LNHDA, CDR2 SQIVND (reference sequence). The ends lost 5 bases at V and 5 bases at J; junction bases unmatched: 7. The CDR3 extends over 15 amino acids. DNA for the CDR3: TGTGCCAGTAGTGCCAACAGGGGGGGGAATGAAAAACTGTTTTTT. Amino acid sequence: CASSANRGGNEKLFF. Together with reference TRBV19 and TRBJ1-4, the CDR3 gives the full variable domain: DGGITQSPKYLFRKEGQNVTLSCEQNLNHDAMYWYRQDPGQGLRLIYYSQIVNDFQKGDIAEGYSVSREKKESFPLTVTSAQKNPTAFYLCASSANRGGNEKLFFGSGTQLSVL.